This T cell receptor beta chain was observed in a study of shared clonotypes between healthy human individuals. Study at large: Per donor, CD8 memory used one plate, CD8 naive used two, CD4 memory used three and CD4 naive used three.

This clone came up once. The method was immunoSEQ multiplex PCR; TCRdb's version includes in-frame clones alone and lacks a portion of them. Among fewer than 400,000 clones, less than 85% were seen once, and the ten largest hold approximately 10%. Germline V gene data show CDR1 as SNHLY and CDR2 as FYNNEI. The CDR3 is 14 amino acids. The V gene end was trimmed by 6 bases and the J gene end by 8 bases; junction bases not matched to a gene: 8. This chain joins TRBV2 and TRBJ1-4, with 8 bases fitting TRBD1. Material for sequencing was memory CD4+ T cells sorted from blood. As to subset: CD45RA-negative fraction. The TCR originated in a man aged 25 to 40 in good health. CDR3 sequence (DNA): TGTGCCAGCAGCCGCGGACAGGGTGAGGAAAAACTGTTTTTT. This gives the protein CASSRGQGEEKLFF.